In its sample, the clone carrying this T cell receptor (beta chain) was seen many times. Antigen: not known. The data derive from a study of beta chain features in type 1 diabetes. Study summary: In age, gender and cell yields, patients were similar to healthy donors.

Expressed TCRB transcripts were sequenced, since all the RNA that had been isolated was reverse transcribed. Libraries were prepared by immunoSEQ multiplex PCR; TCRdb keeps only in-frame clonotypes and omits some of them. The table records some 370,000 clones, over 9% of them present only once. This CDR3 region has 15 residues. Losses at the gene ends were 6 bases for V and 2 bases for J; bases not matched to a gene: 7. The V gene's germline CDR1 is MDHEN and CDR2 SYDVKM. Each of the CD4+ naive, central memory, regulatory and stem cell-like memory populations was sorted via CD45RO/CCR7/CD25/CD127/CD95/CD27. Overall study results and limits: Moderately but significantly shorter TCRB CDR3s were found in Type 1 diabetes patients in all four CD4+ subsets.

Input material: central memory CD4+ T cells from blood. The chain carries TRBV28 and TRBJ1-3; 7 bases agree with TRBD1. The receptor was derived from a man aged 25-45 years with type 1 diabetes. The CDR3 nucleotides read TGTGCCAGCAGCCCCTTCGACAGGGCTGGAAACACCATATATTTT. This sequence encodes CASSPFDRAGNTIYF.